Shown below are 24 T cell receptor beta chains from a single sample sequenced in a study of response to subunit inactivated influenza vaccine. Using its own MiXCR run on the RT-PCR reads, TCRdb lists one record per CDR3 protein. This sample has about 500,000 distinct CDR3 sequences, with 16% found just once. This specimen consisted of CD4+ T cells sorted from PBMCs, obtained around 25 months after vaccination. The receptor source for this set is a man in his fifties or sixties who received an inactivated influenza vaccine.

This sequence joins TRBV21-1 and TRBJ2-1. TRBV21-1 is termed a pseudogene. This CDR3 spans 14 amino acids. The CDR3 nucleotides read TGTGCCAGCAGCTTCCGGACAGCTCACAATGAGCAGTTCTTC. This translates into CASSFRTAHNEQFF.

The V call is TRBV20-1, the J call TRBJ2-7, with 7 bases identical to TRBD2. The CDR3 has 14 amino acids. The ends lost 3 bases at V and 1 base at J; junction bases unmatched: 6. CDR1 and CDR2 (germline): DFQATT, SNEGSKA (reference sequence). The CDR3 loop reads CSASRAGPSYEQYF. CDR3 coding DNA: TGCAGTGCTAGTAGAGCGGGGCCGTCCTACGAGCAGTACTTC.

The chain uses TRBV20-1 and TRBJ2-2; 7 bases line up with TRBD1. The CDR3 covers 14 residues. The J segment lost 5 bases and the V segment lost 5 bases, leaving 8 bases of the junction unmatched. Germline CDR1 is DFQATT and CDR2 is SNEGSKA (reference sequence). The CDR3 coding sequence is TGCAGTGCTCCTCAACCAGGGGGTACCGGGGAGCTGTTTTTT. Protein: CSAPQPGGTGELFF.

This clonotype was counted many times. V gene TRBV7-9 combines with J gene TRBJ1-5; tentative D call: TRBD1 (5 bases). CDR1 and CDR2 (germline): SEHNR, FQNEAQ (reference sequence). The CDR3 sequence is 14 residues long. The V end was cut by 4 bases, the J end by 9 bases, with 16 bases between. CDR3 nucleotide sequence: TGTGCCAGCAGCTCCGACAGAGACTTGGGGCCCCAGCATTTT. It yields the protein CASSSDRDLGPQHF.

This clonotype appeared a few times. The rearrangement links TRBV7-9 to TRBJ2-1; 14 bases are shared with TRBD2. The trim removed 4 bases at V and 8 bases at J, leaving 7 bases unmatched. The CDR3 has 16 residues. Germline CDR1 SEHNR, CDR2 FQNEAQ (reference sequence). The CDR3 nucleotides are TGTGCCAGCAGCTCCGGGACTAGCGGGAGAATCGATGAGCAGTTCTTC. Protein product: CASSSGTSGRIDEQFF. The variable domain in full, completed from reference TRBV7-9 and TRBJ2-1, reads DTGVSQNPRHKITKRGQNVTFRCDPISEHNRLYWYRQTLGQGPEFLTYFQNEAQLEKSRLLSDRFSAERPKGSFSTLEIQRTEQGDSAMYLCASSSGTSGRIDEQFFGPGTRLTVL.

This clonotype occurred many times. The CDR3 is CAISETLAGTALFF. DNA for the CDR3: TGTGCCATCAGTGAGACCCTAGCGGGTACGGCCCTGTTTTTT. The J gene is TRBJ2-2, the V gene TRBV10-3, with 8 positions matching TRBD2. Germline V gene data show CDR1 as ENHRY and CDR2 as SYGVKD. This CDR3 region has 14 residues. V shed 2 bases, J shed 14 bases, and the junction held 10 bases outside the gene matches.

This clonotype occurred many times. CDR3 sequence: CASSLGTGQRYGYTF. The CDR3 coding sequence is TGTGCCAGCAGCTTAGGGACAGGGCAGAGATATGGCTACACCTTC. The V gene is TRBV7-2, the J gene TRBJ1-2; 8 bases fit TRBD1. V lost 1 base and J lost 5; bases outside the gene matches: 6. The CDR3 spans 15 residues. Germline values: CDR1 SGHTA, CDR2 FQGNSA.

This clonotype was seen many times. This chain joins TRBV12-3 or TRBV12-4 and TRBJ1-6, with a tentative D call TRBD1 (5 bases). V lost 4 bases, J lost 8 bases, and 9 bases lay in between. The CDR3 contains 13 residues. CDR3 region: CASSSFRDSPLHF. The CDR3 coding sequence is TGTGCCAGCAGTTCATTCAGGGATTCACCCCTCCACTTT.

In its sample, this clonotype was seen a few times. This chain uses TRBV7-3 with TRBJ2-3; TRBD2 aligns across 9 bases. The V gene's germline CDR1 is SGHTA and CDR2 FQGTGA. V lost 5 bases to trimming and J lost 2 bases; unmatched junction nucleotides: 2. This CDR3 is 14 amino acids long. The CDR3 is CASSRGGDTDTQYF. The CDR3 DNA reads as TGTGCCAGCAGCCGCGGGGGGGACACAGATACGCAGTATTTT.

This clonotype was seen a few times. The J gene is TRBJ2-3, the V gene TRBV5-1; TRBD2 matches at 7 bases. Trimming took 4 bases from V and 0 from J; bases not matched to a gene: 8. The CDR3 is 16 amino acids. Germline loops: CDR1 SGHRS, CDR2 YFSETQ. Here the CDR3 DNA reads TGCGCCAGCAGCATCACTAGCGTCATTAGCACAGATACGCAGTATTTT. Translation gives CASSITSVISTDTQYF.

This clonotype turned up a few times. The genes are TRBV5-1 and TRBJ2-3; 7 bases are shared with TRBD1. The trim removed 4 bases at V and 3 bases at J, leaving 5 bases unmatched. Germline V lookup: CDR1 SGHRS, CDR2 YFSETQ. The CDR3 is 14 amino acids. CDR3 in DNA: TGCGCCAGCAGCGACAGGGTCGGTACAGATACGCAGTATTTT. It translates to CASSDRVGTDTQYF.

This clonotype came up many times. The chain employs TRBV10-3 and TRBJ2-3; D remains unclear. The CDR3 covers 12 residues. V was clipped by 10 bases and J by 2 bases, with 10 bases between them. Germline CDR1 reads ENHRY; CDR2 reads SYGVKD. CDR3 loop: CATAGNTDTQYF. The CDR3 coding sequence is TGTGCCACCGCCGGAAACACAGATACGCAGTATTTT.

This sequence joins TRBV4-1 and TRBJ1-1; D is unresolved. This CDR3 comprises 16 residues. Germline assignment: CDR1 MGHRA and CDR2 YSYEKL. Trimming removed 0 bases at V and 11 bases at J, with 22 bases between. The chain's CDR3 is CASSQDSLTGGLDAFF. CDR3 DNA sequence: TGCGCCAGCAGCCAAGATTCTCTGACGGGAGGGTTGGACGCTTTCTTT.

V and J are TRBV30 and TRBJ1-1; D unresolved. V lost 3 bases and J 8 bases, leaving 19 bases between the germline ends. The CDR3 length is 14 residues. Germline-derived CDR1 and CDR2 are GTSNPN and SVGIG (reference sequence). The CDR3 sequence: CAWRAPAAFSEAFF. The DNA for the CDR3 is TGTGCCTGGAGGGCACCGGCCGCCTTTTCCGAAGCTTTCTTT.

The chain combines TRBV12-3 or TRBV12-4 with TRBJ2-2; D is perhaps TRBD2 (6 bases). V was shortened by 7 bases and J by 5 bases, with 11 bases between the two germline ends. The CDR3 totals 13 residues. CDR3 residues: CASTRGETGELFF. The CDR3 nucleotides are TGTGCCAGCACCCGCGGGGAAACCGGGGAGCTGTTTTTT.

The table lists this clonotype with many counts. The chain's CDR3 is CASSFGTRTDTQYF. Written as DNA, the CDR3 is TGTGCCAGCAGTTTCGGGACACGCACAGATACGCAGTATTTT. V gene TRBV27 combines with J gene TRBJ2-3, with D possibly matching TRBD1 (6 bases). The CDR3 length is 14 residues. Deletions cut 3 bases from V and 1 base from J, with 8 bases between. CDR1 is MNHEY and CDR2 is SMNVEV in the germline V gene (reference sequence).

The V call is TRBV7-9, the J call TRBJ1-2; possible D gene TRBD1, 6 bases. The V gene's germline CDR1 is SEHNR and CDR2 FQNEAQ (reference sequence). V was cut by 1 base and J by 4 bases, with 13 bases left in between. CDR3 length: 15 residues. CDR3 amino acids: CASSLEDSLTYGYTF. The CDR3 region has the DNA TGTGCCAGCAGCTTAGAGGACAGCCTAACCTATGGCTACACCTTC.

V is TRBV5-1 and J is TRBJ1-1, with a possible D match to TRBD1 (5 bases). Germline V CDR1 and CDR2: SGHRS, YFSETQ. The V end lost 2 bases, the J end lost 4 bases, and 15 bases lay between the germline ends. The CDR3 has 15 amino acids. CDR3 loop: CASSLRLTRGTEAFF. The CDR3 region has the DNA TGCGCCAGCAGCTTACGACTTACTAGGGGCACTGAAGCTTTCTTT. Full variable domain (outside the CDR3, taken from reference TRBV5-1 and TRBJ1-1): KAGVTQTPRYLIKTRGQQVTLSCSPISGHRSVSWYQQTPGQGLQFLFEYFSETQRNKGNFPGRFSGRQFSNSRSEMNVSTLELGDSALYLCASSLRLTRGTEAFFGQGTRLTVV.

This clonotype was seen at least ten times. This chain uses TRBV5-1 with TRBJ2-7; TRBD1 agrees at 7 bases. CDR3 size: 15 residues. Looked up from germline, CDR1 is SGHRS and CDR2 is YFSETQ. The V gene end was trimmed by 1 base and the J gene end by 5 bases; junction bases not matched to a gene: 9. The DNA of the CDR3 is TGCGCCAGCAGCTTGATACGGGACAGATCGAACGAGCAGTACTTC. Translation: CASSLIRDRSNEQYF.

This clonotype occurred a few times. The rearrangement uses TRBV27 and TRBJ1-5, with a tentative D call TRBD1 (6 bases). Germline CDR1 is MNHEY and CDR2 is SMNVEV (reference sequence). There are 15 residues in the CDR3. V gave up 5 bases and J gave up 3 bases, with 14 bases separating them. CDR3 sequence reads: CASSPSTGVNQPQHF. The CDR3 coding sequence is TGTGCCAGCAGTCCCTCGACAGGTGTCAATCAGCCCCAGCATTTT.

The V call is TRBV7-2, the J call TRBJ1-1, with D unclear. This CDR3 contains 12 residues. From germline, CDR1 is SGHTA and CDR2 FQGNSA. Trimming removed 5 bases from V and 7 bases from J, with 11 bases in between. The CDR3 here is CASSRTLSEAFF. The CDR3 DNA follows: TGTGCCAGCAGCAGGACTCTTAGTGAAGCTTTCTTT.

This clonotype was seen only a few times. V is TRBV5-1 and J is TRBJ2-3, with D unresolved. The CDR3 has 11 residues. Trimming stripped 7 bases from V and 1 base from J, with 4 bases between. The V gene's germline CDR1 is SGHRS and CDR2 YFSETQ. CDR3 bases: TGCGCCAGCGCAGGCACAGATACGCAGTATTTT. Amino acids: CASAGTDTQYF.

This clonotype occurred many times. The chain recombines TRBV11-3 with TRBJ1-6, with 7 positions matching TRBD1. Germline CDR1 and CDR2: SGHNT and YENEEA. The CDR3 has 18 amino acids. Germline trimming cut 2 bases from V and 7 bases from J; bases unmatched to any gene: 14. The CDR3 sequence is CASSLYGVQGLWNSPLHF. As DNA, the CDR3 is TGTGCCAGCAGCTTATACGGGGTACAGGGGTTGTGGAATTCACCCCTCCACTTT.

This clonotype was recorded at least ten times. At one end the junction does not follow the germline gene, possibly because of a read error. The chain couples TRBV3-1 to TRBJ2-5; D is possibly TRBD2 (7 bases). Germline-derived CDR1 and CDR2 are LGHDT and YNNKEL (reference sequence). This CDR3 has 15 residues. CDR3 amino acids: CASSQVKGGGETQYF. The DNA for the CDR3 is TGTGCCAGCAGTCAAGTCAAGGGAGGGGGGGAGACCCAGTACTTC.